Listed below are T cell receptor beta chains from one sample, sequenced in a study of neurological immune-mediated disorders. TCRdb re-derived calls from the 5' RACE reads in MiXCR, one entry per CDR3 protein. The sample holds over 25,000 distinct CDR3 sequences, 21% seen once. Material: PBMCs. These receptor sequences come from a woman aged 55-75 years in good health. Both conserved end residues are part of each CDR3.

TRBJ1-2,TRBV7-2,CASSLVVSGQAYGYTF
TRBJ2-2,TRBV5-1,CASSLSQGSTGELFF
TRBJ2-7,TRBV7-3,CASSLTYITGRYYEQYF
TRBJ2-7,TRBV5-1,CASSLVGSSYEQYF
TRBJ2-1,TRBV29-1,CSVDTSGSSYNEQFF
TRBJ2-1,TRBV6-1,CASNLGGGEHNEQFF
TRBJ2-5,TRBV10-3,CAISEPFSGRASETQYF
TRBJ2-2,TRBV5-1,CASSSATGSAGELFF
TRBJ2-7,TRBV2,CASGQGGYEQYF
TRBJ1-5,TRBV2,CASSTDRVNQPQHF
TRBJ2-5,TRBV7-9,CASTWGQGGETQYF
TRBJ2-3,TRBV10-3,CAISELAGLAGGLTDTQYF
TRBJ2-1,TRBV29-1,CSVKTGTSGTNEQFF
TRBJ2-3,TRBV7-2,CASSLGGSGSGTQYF
TRBJ2-5,TRBV20-1,CSARGGLADQETQYF
TRBJ2-2,TRBV5-1,CASSSTGTSVTGELFF
TRBJ1-1,TRBV10-3,CAISEPGQSTEAFF
TRBJ2-6,TRBV29-1,CSVDRLPSGANVLTF
TRBJ2-3,TRBV7-2,CASAGVYTDTQYF
TRBJ1-5,TRBV6-6,CASSYSGTGNQPQHF
TRBJ1-4,TRBV20-1,CSAYGGGRTNEKLFF
TRBJ2-6,TRBV15,CATSRELAGSRGANVLTF
TRBJ1-5,TRBV2,CASRRGDQPQHF
TRBJ2-7,TRBV6-5,CASSYRDRSYEQYF
TRBJ2-7,TRBV6-2/TRBV6-3,CASSYGPGGGYEQYF
TRBJ1-1,TRBV5-1,CASSLPTGGVTEAFF
TRBJ2-1,TRBV7-2,CASSLGPIYNEQFF
TRBJ2-5,TRBV29-1,CSVVESEGQEYF
TRBJ2-5,TRBV7-9,CASRQLQETQYF
TRBJ2-4,TRBV5-1,CASSFQGQGGNIQYF
TRBJ2-1,TRBV15,CATSRVFGPSVYNEQFF
TRBJ2-5,TRBV7-2,CASTPSQGRETQYF
TRBJ2-2,TRBV20-1,CSARAPRDTGELFF
TRBJ2-5,TRBV5-1,CASSFWDRGQETQYF
TRBJ2-1,TRBV12-3/TRBV12-4,CASRGLEDEQFF
TRBJ1-1,TRBV5-1,CASSLRLNTEAFF
TRBJ2-7,TRBV3-1,CASSFLLGPEQYF
TRBJ1-5,TRBV10-3,CAISSGRDIQPQHF
TRBJ2-3,TRBV20-1,CSAGPGQPSTDTQYF
TRBJ2-5,TRBV5-1,CASSLAGGGQQETQYF
TRBJ1-4,TRBV18,CASSPIEGRPIEKLFF
TRBJ2-5,TRBV6-2/TRBV6-3,CASSYPPQTQYF
TRBJ2-5,TRBV20-1,CSASRTSGGSQETQYF
TRBJ2-3,TRBV30,CALRGVVLSDTQYF
TRBJ2-5,TRBV7-2,CASSFRPSGGKETQYF
TRBJ1-2,TRBV4-1,CASSQFRLGQGKNGYTF
TRBJ1-1,TRBV5-4,CASSPGQGYTEAFF
TRBJ2-7,TRBV20-1,CSAPRKPGDEQYF
TRBJ1-3,TRBV7-2,CASSSTGAGNTIYF
TRBJ2-1,TRBV7-3,CASSFGLASYNEQFF